The 7 T cell receptor beta chains below were found in one sample sequenced in a study of CD8+ T cells in alopecia areata. Following RNA extraction, reverse transcription yielded cDNA that acted as the sequencing template. Method: immunoSEQ multiplex PCR; TCRdb's copy keeps in-frame clones and lacks some. The table records 100,000 to 130,000 clones, 80% to 85% of them present only once. The treatment denotes: oral pan-JAK inhibitor, 5-10 mg twice daily. Source: CD8+ T cells sorted from blood, taken at week 24, from a patient treated with tofacitinib. The source of these receptors is a human donor with alopecia areata.

The J gene is TRBJ2-4, the V gene TRBV29-1, with 11 positions matching TRBD2. The ends lost 3 bases at V and 0 bases at J; junction bases unmatched: 7. The germline CDR1 and CDR2 sequences are SQVTM and ANQGSEA. CDR3 length: 17 residues. The CDR3 DNA is TGCAGCGTTGACGGTACTAGCGGGGGATTAGCCAAAAACATTCAGTACTTC. Translation: CSVDGTSGGLAKNIQYF.

The chain joins TRBV7-2 to TRBJ2-7, with 8 bases identical to TRBD2. Germline trimming cut 2 bases from V and 5 bases from J; bases unmatched to any gene: 8. The CDR3 is made up of 15 amino acids. Germline CDR1 SGHTA, CDR2 FQGNSA. CDR3 residues: CASSLRGLEPDEQYF. In DNA, the CDR3 is TGTGCCAGCAGCTTACGGGGACTAGAGCCCGACGAGCAGTACTTC.

The chain has TRBV29-1 and TRBJ2-1, with TRBD2 matching 7 bases. The germline CDR1 and CDR2 sequences are SQVTM and ANQGSEA. The CDR3 runs to 14 residues. Trimming cost V 1 base and J 4 bases; bases outside gene matches: 4. CDR3 region: CSVEGRGEYNEQFF. The CDR3 DNA reads TGCAGCGTTGAAGGTCGGGGGGAGTACAATGAGCAGTTCTTC.

About this clone: Its ends do not fully match the called genes, so a read error is possible. Written as DNA, the CDR3 is TGTGCTAGCAGCTATCGCGGGGGCAGCACAGATACGCAGTATTTT. Its protein product is CASSYRGGSTDTQYF. The chain uses TRBV7-7 and TRBJ2-3; D is perhaps TRBD2 (7 bases). The germline V gene has CDR1 SSHAT and CDR2 FNYEAQ (reference sequence). The CDR3 covers 15 residues.

The V and J genes are TRBV4-3 and TRBJ1-2, with a weak D call TRBD1 (5 bases). With 0 bases removed from V and 4 bases from J, the gap between germline ends came to 15 bases. The CDR3 covers 16 residues. The V gene's germline CDR1 is LGHNA and CDR2 YSLEER. The CDR3 sequence is CASSQDKSPDSYGYTF. As DNA, the CDR3 is TGCGCCAGCAGCCAAGATAAGTCCCCCGACAGCTATGGCTACACCTTC.

The chain uses TRBV29-1 and TRBJ2-3, with TRBD2 matching 8 bases. V gave up 1 base and J gave up 2 bases; unmatched junction bases: 2. The CDR3 contains 14 residues. Per the germline V gene, CDR1 is SQVTM and CDR2 is ANQGSEA. CDR3 residues: CSVEVAGYTDTQYF. CDR3 bases: TGCAGCGTTGAAGTAGCGGGGTACACAGATACGCAGTATTTT.

The chain uses TRBV23-1 and TRBJ2-1; D remains ambiguous. TRBV23-1 is assigned to the ORF class and has an uncertain function. Trimming took 3 bases from V and 8 from J, leaving 11 bases between them. The CDR3 is made up of 13 amino acids. The CDR3 DNA follows: TGCGCCAGCAGTCACCTAGTTCAGCATGAGCAGTTCTTC. It codes for CASSHLVQHEQFF.